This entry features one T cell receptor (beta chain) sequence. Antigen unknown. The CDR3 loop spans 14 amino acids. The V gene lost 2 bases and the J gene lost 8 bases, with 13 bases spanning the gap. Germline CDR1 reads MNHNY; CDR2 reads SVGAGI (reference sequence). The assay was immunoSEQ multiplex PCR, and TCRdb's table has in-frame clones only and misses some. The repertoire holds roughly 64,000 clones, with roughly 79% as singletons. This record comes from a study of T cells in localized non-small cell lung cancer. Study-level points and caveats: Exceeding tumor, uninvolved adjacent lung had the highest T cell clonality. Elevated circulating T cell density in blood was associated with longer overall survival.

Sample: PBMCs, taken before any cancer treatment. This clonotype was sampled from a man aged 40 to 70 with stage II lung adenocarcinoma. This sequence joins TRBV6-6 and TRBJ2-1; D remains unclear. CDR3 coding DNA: TGTGCCAGCAGTTACGGACGTGGAAGCGATGAGCAGTTCTTC. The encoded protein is CASSYGRGSDEQFF.